A single sample is the source of the 21 T cell receptor beta chains below, sequenced in a study of blood T cells in healthy people across ages. PCR was performed a second time for about 6 to 12 cycles using a sample-barcoded 5' primer and a J-beta primer mix. TCRdb reanalysed the 5' RACE reads using MiXCR and keeps one entry per CDR3 protein. The table shows 1.5 million to 1.8 million distinct CDR3 sequences, with roughly 43% occurring only once. The sequenced sample was blood. The source of these receptors is a young woman in good health.

The chain recombines TRBV3-1 with TRBJ2-7; the match to TRBD2 covers 7 bases. The length of the CDR3 is 14 residues. The V segment lost 3 bases and the J segment 3 bases; nucleotides outside the gene matches: 5. CDR1 is LGHDT and CDR2 is YNNKEL in the germline V gene (reference sequence). CDR3 loop: CASSHRGGDYEQYF. The CDR3 nucleotides are TGTGCCAGCAGCCACCGCGGGGGAGACTACGAGCAGTACTTC.

In this sample, this clonotype turned up a few times. The CDR3 DNA sequence: TGTGCCAGCAGCCTTATCCCCGGGACTAGCGCGAGACAGTCCTACGAGCAGTACTTC. Its protein product is CASSLIPGTSARQSYEQYF. The J gene is TRBJ2-7, the V gene TRBV6-2 or TRBV6-3; 10 bases match TRBD2. CDR3 size: 19 residues. CDR1 is MNHEY, CDR2 SVGEGT, per germline. The trim removed 6 bases at V and 1 base at J, leaving 18 bases unmatched.

The chain has TRBV4-3 and TRBJ1-4, with unresolved D. The CDR3 contains 14 residues. Germline CDR1 LGHNA, CDR2 YSLEER. Trimming cost V 0 bases and J 10 bases, with 12 bases left between them. The CDR3 loop is CASSQEWASGKLFF. The CDR3 DNA sequence: TGCGCCAGCAGCCAAGAATGGGCGTCGGGAAAACTGTTTTTT.

CDR3: CASSLAYPYEQYF. CDR3 in DNA: TGTGCCAGCAGCTTAGCGTACCCCTACGAGCAGTACTTC. The V gene is TRBV7-9, the J gene TRBJ2-7; D uncertain. The CDR3 has 13 residues. CDR1 is SEHNR, CDR2 FQNEAQ, per germline (reference sequence). The V end was cut by 0 bases, the J end by 2 bases, with 5 bases between.

The chain links TRBV6-5 to TRBJ2-1; the D gene is possibly TRBD1 (6 bases). The germline V and J ends were trimmed by 5 bases and 6 bases, with 20 bases remaining between them. This CDR3 has 16 amino acids. The V gene's germline CDR1 is MNHEY and CDR2 SVGAGI. The CDR3 is CASSTLGRGGPNEQFF. In nucleotides, the CDR3 is TGTGCCAGCAGTACCCTGGGACGAGGGGGTCCCAATGAGCAGTTCTTC.

This clonotype was observed a handful of times. The chain is built from TRBV5-1 and TRBJ1-2, with 7 bases fitting TRBD1. J was trimmed by 7 bases and V by 0 bases; bases with no gene match: 6. The CDR3 runs to 14 residues. The V gene's germline CDR1 is SGHRS and CDR2 YFSETQ. The CDR3 nucleotides read TGCGCCAGCAGCTTGGATAGGGGGCACGGTGGCTACACCTTC. It is translated as CASSLDRGHGGYTF.

This clonotype was seen repeatedly, ten times or more. The chain employs TRBV28 and TRBJ2-6; D uncertain. Germline V gene lookup returns CDR1 MDHEN and CDR2 SYDVKM. V lost 2 bases and J lost 4, with 9 bases in between. The CDR3 has 15 residues. The CDR3, as DNA: TGTGCCAGCAGTTTAAGGCAGTCCGGGGCCAACGTCCTGACTTTC. Its protein is CASSLRQSGANVLTF.

The rearrangement links TRBV7-2 to TRBJ2-2; no firm D call. Germline V lookup: CDR1 SGHTA, CDR2 FQGNSA. V was pared by 5 bases and J by 6 bases, with 10 bases between. There are 13 residues in the CDR3. Written as DNA, the CDR3 is TGTGCCAGCAGCGCACAATACGCCGGGGAGCTGTTTTTT. The encoded protein is CASSAQYAGELFF.

This rearrangement joins TRBV5-1 to TRBJ2-3; 7 positions match TRBD2. The CDR3 sequence is 16 residues long. With V trimmed by 4 bases and J by 6 bases, 14 bases remained unmatched. Germline values: CDR1 SGHRS, CDR2 YFSETQ. CDR3 sequence (DNA): TGCGCCAGCAGCCCCGGGGGGAGCAAGCAAACGGATACGCAGTATTTT. Protein sequence: CASSPGGSKQTDTQYF.

The chain is built from TRBV6-5 and TRBJ1-4, with 10 bases matching TRBD1. Germline V gives CDR1 MNHEY, CDR2 SVGAGI. This CDR3 comprises 15 residues. The V and J ends lost 8 bases and 7 bases, in that order; junction bases with no gene match: 10. The CDR3 nucleotides are TGTGCCAGCGGAACGATCGGGACAGGGGCTGAAAAACTGTTTTTT. Its protein is CASGTIGTGAEKLFF.

V usage is TRBV29-1 and J usage is TRBJ2-3; 9 bases fit TRBD2. V was clipped by 3 bases and J by 2 bases; unmatched bases: 6. Germline CDR1 SQVTM, CDR2 ANQGSEA. This CDR3 is 15 amino acids long. For the CDR3, the DNA is TGCAGCGTTGAGATTCCTAGCGGGAACACAGATACGCAGTATTTT. It encodes CSVEIPSGNTDTQYF.

This clonotype was found a few times. The chain employs TRBV10-3 and TRBJ1-1; D is unclear. There are 14 residues in the CDR3. The V end lost 4 bases, the J end lost 2 bases, and 11 bases lay between the germline ends. CDR1 ENHRY and CDR2 SYGVKD come from the germline V gene. The CDR3 coding sequence is TGTGCCATCAGTGTTGACGCCCGCAACACTGAAGCTTTCTTT. Translation: CAISVDARNTEAFF.

This chain connects TRBV6-5 to TRBJ1-6; maybe TRBD1 (5 bases). Trimming took 5 bases from V and 11 from J, leaving 10 bases between them. The CDR3 sequence is 12 residues long. In germline, CDR1 is MNHEY, CDR2 SVGAGI. CDR3: CASSMGVTPLHF. DNA for the CDR3: TGTGCCAGCAGTATGGGGGTAACACCCCTCCACTTT.

This clonotype was counted many times. The rearrangement links TRBV4-3 to TRBJ1-2; 7 bases align to TRBD1. Germline-derived CDR1 and CDR2 are LGHNA and YSLEER. The CDR3 runs to 14 residues. Trimming took 4 bases from V and 1 from J; bases not matched to a gene: 3. CDR3 DNA: TGCGCCAGCAGCCTTCGACAGGGTAACTATGGCTACACCTTC. It translates to CASSLRQGNYGYTF.

The rearrangement joins TRBV2 to TRBJ2-3, with 10 bases identical to TRBD2. Trimming took 6 bases from V and 1 from J; bases not matched to a gene: 10. This CDR3 spans 17 amino acids. The germline V gene encodes CDR1 SNHLY and CDR2 FYNNEI. CDR3 residues: CASRAAPSGGRTDTQYF. DNA of the CDR3: TGTGCCAGCAGGGCCGCCCCTAGCGGGGGCCGCACAGATACGCAGTATTTT.

The V gene is TRBV20-1, the J gene TRBJ2-7, with D tentatively TRBD1 (6 bases). The CDR3 has 13 amino acids. The germline CDR1 and CDR2 sequences are DFQATT and SNEGSKA (reference sequence). The germline V and J ends were trimmed by 1 base and 2 bases, with 9 bases remaining between them. The CDR3 nucleotides read TGCAGTGCTAGAGGACAGGCAGCCTACGAGCAGTACTTC. As protein: CSARGQAAYEQYF.

In its sample, this clonotype was seen a few times. The chain employs TRBV6-2 or TRBV6-3 and TRBJ2-4; 9 positions agree with TRBD1. V lost 7 bases and J lost 3; bases outside the gene matches: 7. Germline V gene sequence: CDR1 MNHEY, CDR2 SVGEGT. The CDR3 is 15 amino acids. CDR3 in amino acids: CASNGQGIGKNIQYF. The CDR3 bases are TGTGCCAGCAATGGACAGGGGATCGGCAAAAACATTCAGTACTTC.

V usage is TRBV4-2 and J usage is TRBJ2-7; 7 bases are shared with TRBD1. This CDR3 contains 15 residues. Germline V CDR1 and CDR2: LGHNA, YNFKEQ. V lost 2 bases to trimming and J lost 2 bases; unmatched junction nucleotides: 6. The CDR3 DNA is TGTGCCAGCAGCCAAACGCCGGGACAGACCTACGAGCAGTACTTC. This encodes CASSQTPGQTYEQYF.

The chain is built from TRBV4-2 and TRBJ1-1, with D possibly being TRBD1 (5 bases). The CDR3 is made up of 13 amino acids. Germline V gene lookup returns CDR1 LGHNA and CDR2 YNFKEQ. Trimming left V 6 bases short and J 10 bases short, with 18 bases between. The CDR3, as DNA: TGTGCCAGCAGTCCCCAAGACAGCTGGGGAGCTTTCTTT. It encodes CASSPQDSWGAFF.

The V call is TRBV19, the J call TRBJ2-1, with D unresolved. Trimming took off 2 bases at V and 10 bases at J, with 9 bases between the two ends. The CDR3 is made up of 12 amino acids. The V gene's germline CDR1 is LNHDA and CDR2 SQIVND (reference sequence). The DNA of the CDR3 is TGTGCCAGTAGTATAAACAACCTGGAGCAGTTCTTC. It encodes CASSINNLEQFF.

The chain has TRBV29-1 and TRBJ2-7; TRBD2 aligns across 9 bases. V was pared by 4 bases and J by 7 bases, with 5 bases of the junction left unmatched. This CDR3 contains 12 residues. Germline V gene lookup returns CDR1 SQVTM and CDR2 ANQGSEA. Here the CDR3 reads CSVVTSGREQYF. The CDR3 nucleotides read TGCAGCGTTGTGACTAGCGGTAGGGAGCAGTACTTC.